The 16 T cell receptor beta chains given below trace back to one sample, sequenced in a study of blood T cells in healthy people across ages. Primers used in a second PCR of about 6 to 11 cycles were a sample-barcoded 5' primer and a J-beta primer mix. TCRdb called the 5' RACE reads again in MiXCR, with one record for every CDR3 protein. The top ten clones hold under 3% of a sample with approximately 780,000 distinct CDR3 sequences, 20% to 30% of them seen once. This same sample was also taken into another study, of T cells of mothers and their children.

Sequences were obtained from blood. The source is a boy between 10 and 17 years old in good health.

Note on this clonotype: The germline gene is not matched at one end of the junction; a read error may be the cause. The V call is TRBV14, the J call TRBJ1-2; D is uncertain. This CDR3 comprises 15 residues. Germline CDR1 and CDR2: SGHDN and FVKESK. CDR3 loop: CASSQDSWRSYGYAF. The CDR3, as DNA: TGTGCCAGCAGCCAAGACTCATGGAGATCGTATGGCTACGCCTTC. The full variable domain, rest sourced from reference TRBV14 and TRBJ1-2, is EAGVTQFPSHSVIEKGQTVTLRCDPISGHDNLYWYRRVMGKEIKFLLHFVKESKQDESGMPNNRFLAERTGGTYSTLKVQPAELEDSGVYFCASSQDSWRSYGYAFGSGTRLTVV.

This clonotype was seen ten or more times. The chain uses TRBV11-2 and TRBJ2-2, with a tentative D call TRBD2 (6 bases). Germline V gives CDR1 SGHAT, CDR2 FQNNGV. V was clipped by 1 base and J by 6 bases, with 12 bases between them. CDR3 size: 15 residues. CDR3 DNA sequence: TGTGCCAGCAGCTTAGTAGCGGTTGACTCCGGGGAGCTGTTTTTT. This gives the protein CASSLVAVDSGELFF.

Many counts were recorded for this clonotype. CDR3 DNA sequence: TGCGCCAGCAGCCATTTCGAGACTAGCGGGGGGTTCCAAGAGACCCAGTACTTC. Its translation is CASSHFETSGGFQETQYF. V and J are TRBV4-1 and TRBJ2-5, with 13 positions matching TRBD2. Germline CDR1 and CDR2: MGHRA and YSYEKL. After removal of 3 bases from V and 1 base from J, the junction contained 8 bases not matched to a gene. This CDR3 spans 18 amino acids.

The chain combines TRBV12-3 or TRBV12-4 with TRBJ2-1; 11 nucleotides match TRBD2. Germline trimming cut 5 bases from V and 4 bases from J; bases unmatched to any gene: 7. This CDR3 has 16 amino acids. The CDR3 reads CASSPSTSGEYNEQFF. CDR3 bases: TGTGCCAGCAGTCCATCGACTAGCGGGGAATACAATGAGCAGTTCTTC.

Concerning this clonotype: This CDR3 is missing its conserved last phenylalanine or tryptophan, likely due to a read error. The gene calls are TRBV13 and TRBJ2-5, with D perhaps TRBD2 (5 bases). The CDR3 is made up of 14 amino acids. Germline values: CDR1 PRHDT, CDR2 FYEKMQ (reference sequence). Trimming shortened V by 5 bases and J by 3 bases, and 13 bases separated the two germline ends. The CDR3 DNA is TGTGCCAGCAGCCATTACCGGGAAAAAGAGACCCAGTACCTC. The encoded protein is CASSHYREKETQYL.

The V call is TRBV5-5, the J call TRBJ2-6; D might be TRBD1 or TRBD2, each matching 6 bases. The CDR3 is 17 residues long. Deletions cut 3 bases from V and 0 bases from J, with 13 bases between. The germline CDR1 and CDR2 sequences are SGHKS and YYEKEE (reference sequence). The CDR3 region is CASSSVGGASGANVLTF. DNA of the CDR3: TGTGCCAGCAGCTCAGTCGGGGGCGCCTCTGGGGCCAACGTCCTGACTTTC. Based on the CDR3 plus reference TRBV5-5 and TRBJ2-6, the full variable domain is DAGVTQSPTHLIKTRGQQVTLRCSPISGHKSVSWYQQVLGQGPQFIFQYYEKEERGRGNFPDRFSARQFPNYSSELNVNALLLGDSALYLCASSSVGGASGANVLTFGAGSRLTVL.

This clonotype appeared a few times. The chain joins TRBV7-6 to TRBJ2-7, with 11 bases aligning to TRBD1. CDR3 size: 12 residues. Germline-derived CDR1 and CDR2 are SGHVS and FNYEAQ. V shed 6 bases and J 7 bases; nucleotides not matched to a gene: 2. The CDR3 coding sequence is TGTGCCAGCAGTTGGGACAGGGGGGAGCAGTACTTC. Residues: CASSWDRGEQYF.

The chain has TRBV6-5 and TRBJ1-5; 11 bases are shared with TRBD1. The V segment lost 2 bases and the J segment 4 bases; nucleotides outside the gene matches: 10. CDR3 length: 18 residues. The germline CDR1 and CDR2 sequences are MNHEY and SVGAGI. The CDR3 nucleotides read TGTGCCAGCAGTTACGCCGGGACAGGGGGTTTTGGAAATCAGCCCCAGCATTTT. This encodes CASSYAGTGGFGNQPQHF.

This clonotype was seen at least ten times. The gene calls are TRBV7-9 and TRBJ2-5; perhaps D is TRBD1 or TRBD2 (6 bases each). V was pared by 5 bases and J by 5 bases, with 12 bases between. CDR3 size: 13 residues. The germline gives CDR1 SEHNR, CDR2 FQNEAQ (reference sequence). The CDR3 nucleotides are TGTGCCAGCAGCCCCTCGGGGGCGGAGACCCAGTACTTC. This codes for CASSPSGAETQYF.

This clonotype was counted a few times. This rearrangement joins TRBV6-1 to TRBJ2-5; D might be TRBD2 (6 bases). The CDR3 is 14 residues long. Germline V gene lookup returns CDR1 MNHNS and CDR2 SASEGT. With 1 base removed from V and 4 bases from J, the gap between germline ends came to 10 bases. CDR3 sequence (DNA): TGTGCCAGCAGTGAAGGTTGGAGGGGAGAGACCCAGTACTTC. Its translation: CASSEGWRGETQYF.

The chain recombines TRBV12-3 or TRBV12-4 with TRBJ2-7, with TRBD1 identical over 11 bases. The CDR3 runs 15 residues. The junction had 6 bases not matched to a gene; V was cut back by 4 bases and J by 4 bases. The CDR3 protein is CASSSRDRGIYEQYF. CDR3 coding DNA: TGTGCCAGCAGTTCAAGGGACAGGGGGATATACGAGCAGTACTTC.

With respect to this clonotype: The germline gene is not matched at one end of the junction; a read error may be the cause. V and J are TRBV7-2 and TRBJ2-4; D perhaps matches TRBD2 (7 bases). Germline V gene data show CDR1 as SGHTA and CDR2 as FQGNSA. This CDR3 is 17 amino acids long. CDR3 amino acids: CASSFSRGGLAKNIQYF. The CDR3 DNA is TGTGCCAGCAGCTTTTCTAGGGGGGGCCTAGCCAAAAACATTCAGTATTTC.

CDR3 region: CATSDDSGTSDEQFF. CDR3 nucleotides: TGTGCCACCAGTGACGATTCTGGGACTAGCGACGAGCAGTTCTTC. The rearrangement joins TRBV24-1 to TRBJ2-1, with TRBD2 matching over 10 bases. Germline lookup yields CDR1 KGHDR and CDR2 SFDVKD. V lost 4 bases, J lost 10 bases, and 9 bases stayed unmatched. The CDR3 extends over 15 amino acids.

The sample holds many counts of this clonotype. The J gene is TRBJ1-2, the V gene TRBV29-1; D possibly corresponds to TRBD1 (5 bases). CDR3 length: 12 residues. Trimming stripped 2 bases from V and 4 bases from J, with 8 bases between. The germline CDR1 and CDR2 sequences are SQVTM and ANQGSEA. The CDR3, as DNA: TGCAGCGTTGAACGGGGGGGCTATGGCTACACCTTC. This gives the protein CSVERGGYGYTF.

Comments on this clonotype: A junction end diverges from the germline sequence, so it may reflect a read error. This chain uses TRBV7-9 with TRBJ2-4, with D maybe TRBD1 (6 bases). Germline V CDR1 and CDR2: SEHNR, FQNEAQ (reference sequence). The CDR3 spans 14 residues. CDR3 sequence reads: CAGSGGGEGDIQYF. The DNA of the CDR3 is TGTGCCGGCAGCGGAGGAGGCGAGGGGGACATTCAGTACTTC.

This rearrangement joins TRBV2 to TRBJ2-7; D is perhaps TRBD2 (5 bases). Germline V gene lookup returns CDR1 SNHLY and CDR2 FYNNEI. Trimming left V 11 bases short and J 4 bases short, with 12 bases between. This CDR3 is built from 11 residues. CDR3: CAGRGLYEQYF. CDR3 DNA sequence: TGTGCCGGGAGAGGGTTGTACGAGCAGTACTTC. The full variable domain, with the rest looked up from reference TRBV2 and TRBJ2-7, is EPEVTQTPSHQVTQMGQEVILRCVPISNHLYFYWYRQILGQKVEFLVSFYNNEISEKSEIFDDQFSVERPDGSNFTLKIRSTKLEDSAMYFCAGRGLYEQYFGPGTRLTVT.